This T cell receptor beta chain stems from a study of long-term antiretroviral therapy in people with HIV (dated by TCRdb to 2022 to 2024). Background for the entire study: Collection of the earliest samples took place about a decade ahead of the 2015 WHO recommendation for immediate ART, at a time when ART was typically delayed until CD4 counts fell. This retrospective serial study examined whether starting ART and sustained HIV suppression were associated with changes in the composition and diversity of the TRB repertoire in peripheral blood. From fewer than 35 adults with confirmed HIV infection, the cohort provided roughly 200 cryopreserved PBMC samples, gathered serially across a mean of roughly 6 years (range 1-12). About 40% of the 30 participants with HIV were female. Test extractions of a monoclonal T-cell line alongside 30 or so polyclonal samples showed no cross-contamination during QIAcube processing.

The immunoSEQ hsTCRB v3.0 assay was used at survey level resolution to sequence the TRB variable region. The targeted TRB sequencing depth was about 40,000-55,000 T-cell genomes per sample. TRB libraries were pooled and sequenced on an Illumina MiSeq using a v3 150-cycle kit. As for the authors' bioinformatics: Repertoire analysis was run in R within a reproducible Nextflow workflow that covered QC, data transformation and analysis. LymphoSeq2, an R package for AIRR-Seq data exploration, was used to implement custom analyses. After excluding a few samples that yielded fewer than 5000 total TRB sequences, approximately 180 HIV repertoires remained for analysis. Of the 188 retained HIV repertoires, about 61 were collected before and under 150 after ART initiation. Repertoires were downsampled to 5000 TRB nucleotide sequences, and summary statistics were averaged over 100 downsampling iterations. Only TRB sequences with CDR3 regions of at least seven amino acids were retained for analysis. Diversity was measured with a Shannon entropy-derived clonality score and the Gini coefficient. Repertoire networks linked the top 5000 CDR3 amino acid sequences whenever two sequences differed by an edit distance of one. For TRB CDR3 amino acid sequences, antigen specificity groups and MHC restriction were predicted with GLIPH2. To flag known CMV, EBV, HIV or tissue antigen associations, CDR3 amino acid sequences were matched against VDJdb and McPAS-TCR. Pre-ART, post-ART and control groups were compared with Wilcoxon signed-rank tests and Holm-Bonferroni correction. TCRdb provides this immuneACCESS table in a form limited to in-frame rearrangements. Some clones are lacking; in checked studies, under half of them reflect an unresolved V gene, and why the rest are absent is not known. D and trimming were read from the DNA, whereas the V and J calls and clone size are those reported in that table. Counted in this sample were 20,000 to 30,000 clones; around 79% of them appeared once. The top ten clonotypes cover 9% to 10% of the sample.

General study outcomes and caveats: Because pre-ART samples had limited cell numbers, unsorted PBMC were profiled rather than sorted CD4+ and CD8+ T cells. Expanded TRB clones identified before ART initiation dominated the repertoire at all time points, although this dominance fluctuated and declined in many PLHIV after ART. Inferences about post-ART repertoire changes were limited because no data were available on ART adherence, viral resistance or therapy changes. HIV repertoires had narrower CDR3 length ranges than controls, and the network structure suggested an antigen-experienced repertoire that shifted only slightly toward naive after ART. The samples span the years 2004 to 2017, and the ART regimens used at that time may not be as effective as current regimens. Starting ART was linked to a significant rise in TRB diversity, yet even with long-term ART the diversity remained significantly lower than in transplant donor controls. Because PBMC availability was limited, only the TCR beta chain was sequenced, with no alpha chain pairing.

CDR1 and CDR2, looked up from the germline V gene, are SGDLS and YYNGEE. After removal of 2 bases from V and 5 bases from J, the junction retains 8 bases not matched to a gene. Taken from cysteine to phenylalanine, the CDR3 has 16 residues. Only CDR3 DNA is held: 48 bases, read in frame from base 1. To be included, a participant needed at least one PBMC sample from before ART initiation plus at least two post-ART samples. Treatment was received in the United States of America by all participants with HIV. Cryopreserved samples of about 1-10 million PBMC were thawed and washed before DNA extraction. At the time of the earliest PBMC sample, participants with HIV were aged between about 20 and 54 years. Per participant, PBMC samples came from 1-4 timepoints prior to ART initiation and 2-8 timepoints following ART initiation, for a median of 7 samples. Serial HIV viral load, CD4+ T-cell count, ART history and demographic data were obtained for every participant. A Qiagen kit on a QIAcube was used to extract genomic DNA from unsorted PBMC, with samples processed in batches of 12.

Worth noting for this clone: What antigen it recognizes has not been identified. No base quality values were provided; no much bigger clone lies one nucleotide off.

The receptor was derived from a woman aged 40 to 49 with HIV. The chain employs TRBV9 and TRBJ2-5; 11 middle bases align to TRBD2. The sample consisted of unsorted PBMCs, taken 1.2 years after starting antiretroviral therapy. CDR3 region: CASSVVAGGLRETQYF. The nucleotide sequence reads as follows: TGTGCCAGCAGCGTCGTAGCGGGGGGGCTCCGGGAGACCCAGTACTTC.